A single sample gave rise to the 3 T cell receptor beta chains below, sequenced in a study of cytomegalovirus exposure and HLA in healthy donors. PCR primers comprised 60 Vbeta and 13 Jbeta primers. Assay: immunoSEQ multiplex PCR; the TCRdb copy retains only in-frame clones and omits some. Counted here are tens of thousands of clones, 60% to 85% occurring once; the ten biggest clones make up roughly 4.2%. The material sequenced was PBMCs. The receptors derive from a woman aged 40 to 55 in good health and CMV-seropositive.

The J gene is TRBJ2-7, the V gene TRBV19; 9 bases align to TRBD2. Germline-derived CDR1 and CDR2 are LNHDA and SQIVND (reference sequence). The CDR3 extends over 11 amino acids. J gave up 4 bases and V 10 bases, and 2 bases lay outside the gene matches. The CDR3 spells CATGLAYEQYF. The CDR3 DNA is TGTGCCACGGGACTAGCTTACGAGCAGTACTTC.

This clone was picked up a small number of times. The gene calls are TRBV19 and TRBJ1-2; no clear D. Between the trimmed V and J ends, which lost 6 bases and 4 bases, there was a span of 9 bases. The CDR3 has 12 amino acids. The germline gives CDR1 LNHDA, CDR2 SQIVND (reference sequence). CDR3 nucleotide sequence: TGTGCCAGTAGACGGGATTTCTATGGCTACACCTTC. It translates to CASRRDFYGYTF.

This chain links TRBV9 with TRBJ2-1; a possible D gene is TRBD1 (7 bases). V was shortened by 3 bases and J by 9 bases, with 13 bases between the two germline ends. The CDR3 is made up of 13 amino acids. The V gene's germline CDR1 is SGDLS and CDR2 YYNGEE. This CDR3 reads CASSERQGGEQFF. Here the CDR3 DNA reads TGTGCCAGCAGCGAGAGACAGGGAGGTGAGCAGTTCTTC.